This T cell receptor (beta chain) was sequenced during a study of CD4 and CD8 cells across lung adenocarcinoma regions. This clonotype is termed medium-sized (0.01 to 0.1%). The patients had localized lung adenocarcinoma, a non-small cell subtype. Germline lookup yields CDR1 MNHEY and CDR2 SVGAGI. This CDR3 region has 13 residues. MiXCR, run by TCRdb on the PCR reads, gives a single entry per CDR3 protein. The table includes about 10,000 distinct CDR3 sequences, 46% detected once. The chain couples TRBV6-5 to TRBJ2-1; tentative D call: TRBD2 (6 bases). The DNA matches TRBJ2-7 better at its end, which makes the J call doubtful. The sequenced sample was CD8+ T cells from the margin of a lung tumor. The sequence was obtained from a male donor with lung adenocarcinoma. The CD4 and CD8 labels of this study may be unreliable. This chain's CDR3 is CASSTGLTYEQYF. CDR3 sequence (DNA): TGTGCCAGCAGTACCGGACTAACCTACGAGCAGTACTTC.